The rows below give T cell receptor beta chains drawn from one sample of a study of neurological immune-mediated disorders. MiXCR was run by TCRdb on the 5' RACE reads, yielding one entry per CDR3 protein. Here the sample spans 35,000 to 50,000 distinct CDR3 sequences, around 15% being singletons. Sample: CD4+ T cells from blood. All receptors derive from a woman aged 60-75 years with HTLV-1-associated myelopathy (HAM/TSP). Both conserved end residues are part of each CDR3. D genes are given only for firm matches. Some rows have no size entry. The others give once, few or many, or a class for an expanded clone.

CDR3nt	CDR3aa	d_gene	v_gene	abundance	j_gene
TGTGCCAGCAGCCGAAACAGGGGGGGAAGCTCTGGAAACACCATATATTTT	CASSRNRGGSSGNTIYF	TRBD1	TRBV6-1	many	TRBJ1-3
TGCAGTGCTCCGCGGACAGGGGGCAACTCCGAAACATTT	CSAPRTGGNSETF	TRBD1	TRBV20-1	many	TRBJ1-5
TGCGCCAGCAGCTTGGACGGGAGACGGACCGGGGAGCTGTTTTTT	CASSLDGRRTGELFF	.	TRBV5-1	many	TRBJ2-2
TGTGCCAGCAGTTTCCGACGGATACCCAACTATGGCTACACCTTC	CASSFRRIPNYGYTF	.	TRBV12-3/TRBV12-4	many	TRBJ1-2
TGCAGTGCTACCTGGGCAGGGACCCAAGGAGAGCAGTACTTC	CSATWAGTQGEQYF	.	TRBV20-1	.	TRBJ2-7
TGTGCCAGCAGCTTAATCACAAATGGACAGTCTTATGGCTACACCTTC	CASSLITNGQSYGYTF	.	TRBV7-3	many	TRBJ1-2
TGTGCCAGCAGCTTTTCCCTGGCGGGGACCAATGAGCAGTTCTTC	CASSFSLAGTNEQFF	.	TRBV7-8	many	TRBJ2-1
TGCGCCAGCAGCCAAGTTGGACAAACTAACTATGGCTACACCTTC	CASSQVGQTNYGYTF	.	TRBV4-1	many	TRBJ1-2
TGTGCCAGCACATTTAAGGGACTAGCGGGGGGAGTGAGCTCCTACAATGAGCAGTTCTTC	CASTFKGLAGGVSSYNEQFF	TRBD2	TRBV12-3/TRBV12-4	many	TRBJ2-1
TGCGCCAGCAGCTTGGCCCGGGGACAGGGGGCCTACGAGCAGTACTTC	CASSLARGQGAYEQYF	TRBD1	TRBV5-1	many	TRBJ2-7
TGTGCCAGCAGCTCGTGGTCACCCCTCCACTTT	CASSSWSPLHF	.	TRBV7-2	many	TRBJ1-6
TGTGCCAGCAGTTTAGTCACGGACAGCACCGGGGAGCTGTTTTTT	CASSLVTDSTGELFF	.	TRBV12-3/TRBV12-4	.	TRBJ2-2
TGCAGTGCCCCCCGGGACGGCGTCTACGAGCAGTACTTC	CSAPRDGVYEQYF	.	TRBV20-1	many	TRBJ2-7
TGTGCCAGCAGCACCAATCCCCAACTAAGCGGTAGCACAGATACGCAGTATTTT	CASSTNPQLSGSTDTQYF	.	TRBV12-3/TRBV12-4	many	TRBJ2-3
TGCGCCAGCAGCTTGACCGGGGGCGCCGAAAACACCATATATTTT	CASSLTGGAENTIYF	.	TRBV5-1	many	TRBJ1-3
TGCGCCAGCAGCCCGGGGACGGCCGAAAAACTGTTTTTT	CASSPGTAEKLFF	.	TRBV5-1	many	TRBJ1-4
TGTGCCAGCAGCTTGGGCGCAGGGACCACTGAAGCTTTCTTT	CASSLGAGTTEAFF	.	TRBV11-2	many	TRBJ1-1
TGCAGTGCTAGCAGCAGGGCTCGGCAGTACTTC	CSASSRARQYF	.	TRBV20-1	many	TRBJ2-7
TGTGCCAGCAGCTTACGGGACAGGGGAGCAAACACCATATATTTT	CASSLRDRGANTIYF	TRBD1	TRBV7-2	.	TRBJ1-3
TGTGCTAGCAGCTTAGATCCGGGGGGGGGTAATGAGCAGTTCTTC	CASSLDPGGGNEQFF	TRBD2	TRBV7-7	many	TRBJ2-1
TGCGCCAGCAGCTCCAGGACAGGCCTTGAAGCTTTCTTT	CASSSRTGLEAFF	TRBD1	TRBV5-1	many	TRBJ1-1
TGCGCCAGCAGCTTGGGAGCGGGGGGTGACACAGATACGCAGTATTTT	CASSLGAGGDTDTQYF	TRBD2	TRBV5-1	many	TRBJ2-3
TGTGCCAGCAGTAAACGGACAGGTGGTGCTTTCTTT	CASSKRTGGAFF	TRBD1	TRBV27	many	TRBJ1-1